Only a few counts were recorded for the clone carrying this T cell receptor (beta chain). Its target is not known. This sample was included in a study of beta chain features in type 1 diabetes. Regarding the study as a whole: In all four CD4+ subsets, TCRB CDR3 length was significantly, moderately reduced in type 1 diabetes.

All of the isolated RNA was reverse transcribed, so expressed TCRB transcripts were sequenced. The assay was immunoSEQ multiplex PCR, and TCRdb's table has in-frame clones only and misses some. The sample shows about 370,000 clones, roughly 9.8% of them seen only once. Trimming took 0 bases from V and 5 from J, leaving 13 bases between them. The CDR3 extends over 15 amino acids. CDR1 is MGHRA, CDR2 YSYEKL, per germline. The source material was central memory CD4+ T cells from blood. This TCR came from a man under 40 with type 1 diabetes. The chain carries TRBV4-1 and TRBJ1-2; D is unresolved. The DNA for the CDR3 is TGCGCCAGCAGCCAAGACCCCCGTTTTTCTTATGGCTACACCTTC. It translates to CASSQDPRFSYGYTF.